These 22 T cell receptor beta chains were all obtained from the same sample, sequenced in a study of shared clonotypes between healthy human individuals. Produced via immunoSEQ multiplex PCR; TCRdb's table is partial and in-frame only. The repertoire has over a million clones, around 95% of them found once; the top ten carry approximately 1%. Sequencing was done on a sample of naive CD4+ T cells sorted from blood. The subset is: CD45RA+ positively selected. The receptors come from a young man in good health.

The gene calls are TRBV9 and TRBJ2-2, with 12 bases identical to TRBD2. The J segment lost 5 bases and the V segment lost 1 base, leaving 9 bases of the junction unmatched. The CDR3 spans 18 residues. Germline V gene data show CDR1 as SGDLS and CDR2 as YYNGEE. Here the CDR3 DNA reads TGTGCCAGCAGCGTAACCCTTCGACTAGCGGGAGAGACCGGGGAGCTGTTTTTT. This sequence encodes CASSVTLRLAGETGELFF.

V gene TRBV19 combines with J gene TRBJ2-1; D gene uncertain. The germline CDR1 and CDR2 sequences are LNHDA and SQIVND (reference sequence). The CDR3 is made up of 15 amino acids. V was cut by 4 bases and J by 0 bases, with 10 bases left in between. The DNA for the CDR3 is TGTGCCAGTAGTAATAGAAGGAGCTCCTACAATGAGCAGTTCTTC. This sequence encodes CASSNRRSSYNEQFF.

CDR3 amino acids: CASSYHTSRNEQFF. CDR3 bases: TGTGCCAGCAGTTACCATACTAGCCGCAATGAGCAGTTCTTC. J is TRBJ2-1 and V is TRBV6-5; D is perhaps TRBD2 (6 bases). Trimming took 2 bases from V and 6 from J, leaving 11 bases between them. Germline assignment: CDR1 MNHEY and CDR2 SVGAGI. CDR3 size: 14 residues.

The rearrangement joins TRBV9 to TRBJ2-1, with 15 bases that match TRBD2. CDR3 length: 17 residues. Germline V lookup: CDR1 SGDLS, CDR2 YYNGEE. V dropped 4 bases and J dropped 5; count of bases not matched to a gene: 7. CDR3: CASSPGLAGGINNEQFF. For the CDR3, the DNA is TGTGCCAGCAGCCCGGGACTAGCGGGAGGAATTAACAATGAGCAGTTCTTC.

J is TRBJ2-6 and V is TRBV19, with D perhaps matching TRBD2 (5 bases). V lost 0 bases and J 0 bases, leaving 12 bases between the germline ends. This CDR3 spans 18 amino acids. CDR1 is LNHDA and CDR2 is SQIVND in the germline V gene (reference sequence). CDR3 nucleotide sequence: TGTGCCAGTAGTATAGACTCTCGAGGGTCCTCTGGGGCCAACGTCCTGACTTTC. This encodes CASSIDSRGSSGANVLTF.

This chain joins TRBV2 and TRBJ2-1; no clear D. Germline values: CDR1 SNHLY, CDR2 FYNNEI. This CDR3 has 13 residues. Trimming removed 5 bases from V and 8 bases from J, with 13 bases in between. This CDR3 reads CASSQDGRHEQFF. The CDR3, as DNA: TGTGCCAGCAGTCAGGACGGCCGGCATGAGCAGTTCTTC.

The CDR3 spells CASSRGQGTYNEQFF. The CDR3 nucleotides are TGTGCCAGCAGCCGGGGACAGGGAACATACAATGAGCAGTTCTTC. This rearrangement joins TRBV28 to TRBJ2-1; 9 nucleotides align to TRBD1. Germline CDR1 is MDHEN and CDR2 is SYDVKM. The CDR3 length is 15 residues. V lost 6 bases and J lost 4; bases outside the gene matches: 7.

The V and J genes are TRBV29-1 and TRBJ2-3; D possibly corresponds to TRBD1 (6 bases). The CDR3 has 18 residues. V was cut by 4 bases and J by 6 bases, with 29 bases left in between. CDR1 and CDR2 from the germline V gene are SQVTM and ANQGSEA. This chain's CDR3 is CSVGVRSNRAFVGDTQYF. Written as DNA, the CDR3 is TGCAGCGTTGGGGTCAGATCTAACAGGGCCTTTGTAGGGGATACGCAGTATTTT.

J is TRBJ1-5 and V is TRBV6-1; D not certain. The CDR3 has 12 amino acids. V lost 3 bases to trimming and J lost 6 bases, with 6 bases between them. Germline CDR1 MNHNS, CDR2 SASEGT. Written as DNA, the CDR3 is TGTGCCAGCAGTGACAGAAGTCAGCCCCAGCATTTT. Its translation: CASSDRSQPQHF.

This chain links TRBV14 with TRBJ1-1; maybe TRBD1 (5 bases). Trimming took 5 bases from V and 5 from J, leaving 21 bases between them. The CDR3 extends over 16 amino acids. Per germline, CDR1 SGHDN and CDR2 FVKESK. The CDR3 region has the DNA TGTGCCAGCAGCACCCAAACGAGCAGGGTTGTAACTGAAGCTTTCTTT. This encodes CASSTQTSRVVTEAFF.

V is TRBV30 and J is TRBJ2-5; D uncertain. Germline CDR1 is GTSNPN and CDR2 is SVGIG (reference sequence). CDR3 size: 14 residues. V gave up 2 bases and J gave up 1 base, with 11 bases separating them. The CDR3 protein is CAWSSPGPQETQYF. The CDR3 bases are TGTGCCTGGAGTTCGCCCGGGCCCCAAGAGACCCAGTACTTC.

The V and J genes are TRBV11-2 and TRBJ2-1; the match to TRBD2 covers 9 bases. With V trimmed by 3 bases and J by 2 bases, 2 bases remained unmatched. The CDR3 is 15 residues long. CDR1 and CDR2 from the germline V gene are SGHAT and FQNNGV. CDR3 sequence: CASSFSSGTYNEQFF. For the CDR3, the DNA is TGTGCCAGCAGCTTCTCTAGCGGGACCTACAATGAGCAGTTCTTC.

V is TRBV28 and J is TRBJ2-2; D is unclear. This CDR3 comprises 14 residues. CDR1 is MDHEN and CDR2 is SYDVKM in the germline V gene. CDR3 residues: CVSSVAGATGELFF. The DNA of the CDR3 is TGTGTCTCGTCGGTGGCAGGCGCCACCGGGGAGCTGTTTTTT.

The table lists this clone with a count of one. The rearrangement joins TRBV28 to TRBJ2-3, with 10 bases that match TRBD1. Trimming at V came to 2 bases and at J to 5 bases, leaving 10 bases not matched to a gene. Germline V gene sequence: CDR1 MDHEN, CDR2 SYDVKM. This CDR3 has 17 amino acids. In DNA form, the CDR3 reads TGTGCCAGCAGTTTACGTCATTGGGACAGGGGTAAAGATACGCAGTATTTT. Amino acid sequence: CASSLRHWDRGKDTQYF. Full variable domain (rest looked up from reference TRBV28 and TRBJ2-3): DVKVTQSSRYLVKRTGEKVFLECVQDMDHENMFWYRQDPGLGLRLIYFSYDVKMKEKGDIPEGYSVSREKKERFSLILESASTNQTSMYLCASSLRHWDRGKDTQYFGPGTRLTVL.

The rearrangement joins TRBV18 to TRBJ1-5; 10 positions agree with TRBD1. Germline lookup yields CDR1 KGHSH and CDR2 LQKENI. This CDR3 spans 15 amino acids. V lost 3 bases to trimming and J lost 7 bases; unmatched junction nucleotides: 6. The CDR3 DNA sequence: TGTGCCAGCTCACCCCAGACAGGGGGCGAGCAGCCCCAGCATTTT. Translation gives CASSPQTGGEQPQHF.

The chain recombines TRBV29-1 with TRBJ2-1; 7 bases are shared with TRBD1. The germline V gene encodes CDR1 SQVTM and CDR2 ANQGSEA. With V trimmed by 6 bases and J by 6 bases, 5 bases remained unmatched. The CDR3 runs to 12 residues. CDR3 region: CSVGAGGNEQFF. The CDR3 DNA reads as TGCAGCGTAGGTGCAGGGGGCAATGAGCAGTTCTTC.

This sequence joins TRBV18 and TRBJ2-1; 9 nucleotides agree with TRBD1. V shed 5 bases, J shed 6 bases, and the junction held 8 bases outside the gene matches. The CDR3 extends over 15 amino acids. CDR1 and CDR2 from the germline V gene are KGHSH and LQKENI. CDR3 sequence: CASSFGTGSLNEQFF. As DNA, the CDR3 is TGTGCCAGCTCATTTGGGACAGGGTCTCTCAATGAGCAGTTCTTC. The variable domain in full, with the rest retrieved from reference TRBV18 and TRBJ2-1, is NAGVMQNPRHLVRRRGQEARLRCSPMKGHSHVYWYRQLPEEGLKFMVYLQKENIIDESGMPKERFSAEFPKEGPSILRIQQVVRGDSAAYFCASSFGTGSLNEQFFGPGTRLTVL.

The V call is TRBV6-5, the J call TRBJ2-1; 8 nucleotides match TRBD2. The V segment lost 4 bases and the J segment 8 bases; nucleotides outside the gene matches: 13. The germline V gene encodes CDR1 MNHEY and CDR2 SVGAGI. The CDR3 has 16 amino acids. The CDR3 bases are TGTGCCAGCAGTTCCCCCACGAGCGGGAGCCGATATGAGCAGTTCTTC. It codes for CASSSPTSGSRYEQFF.

Here the CDR3 reads CASSQKPGGTIYF. DNA for the CDR3: TGTGCCAGCAGCCAGAAACCCGGGGGAACCATATATTTT. The chain uses TRBV7-2 and TRBJ1-3, with D maybe TRBD1 (5 bases). V lost 5 bases, J lost 10 bases, and 15 bases lay in between. CDR3 length equals 13 residues. Germline CDR1 reads SGHTA; CDR2 reads FQGNSA.

The chain is built from TRBV18 and TRBJ2-5; 7 nucleotides align to TRBD1. V shed 3 bases and J 5 bases; nucleotides not matched to a gene: 21. Germline CDR1 and CDR2: KGHSH and LQKENI. CDR3 length equals 19 residues. The chain's CDR3 is CASSPGIEEGGSRFETQYF. The CDR3 DNA reads as TGTGCCAGCTCACCGGGAATAGAGGAAGGGGGCTCTCGTTTCGAGACCCAGTACTTC. The full variable domain, completed using reference TRBV18 and TRBJ2-5, is NAGVMQNPRHLVRRRGQEARLRCSPMKGHSHVYWYRQLPEEGLKFMVYLQKENIIDESGMPKERFSAEFPKEGPSILRIQQVVRGDSAAYFCASSPGIEEGGSRFETQYFGPGTRLLVL.

The V and J genes are TRBV29-1 and TRBJ2-7; 7 bases fit TRBD2. The CDR3 is made up of 14 amino acids. The germline gives CDR1 SQVTM, CDR2 ANQGSEA. V trimming: 4 bases; J trimming: 0 bases; junction bases outside the gene matches: 6. Here the CDR3 DNA reads TGCAGCGTTGCCGTCGGCGGGAGCTCCTACGAGCAGTACTTC. Its protein is CSVAVGGSSYEQYF.

In regard to this clone: A much larger clone lies a single base off, so this may be a read error. The chain couples TRBV6-1 to TRBJ2-7, with 8 nucleotides matching TRBD1. The germline V gene encodes CDR1 MNHNS and CDR2 SASEGT. The CDR3 runs to 15 residues. V was pared by 1 base and J by 5 bases, with 7 bases of the junction left unmatched. The CDR3 spells CASSEEGAGGDEQYF. The CDR3 DNA reads TGTGCCAGCAGTGAAGAGGGGGCAGGGGGCGACGAGCAGTACTTC.